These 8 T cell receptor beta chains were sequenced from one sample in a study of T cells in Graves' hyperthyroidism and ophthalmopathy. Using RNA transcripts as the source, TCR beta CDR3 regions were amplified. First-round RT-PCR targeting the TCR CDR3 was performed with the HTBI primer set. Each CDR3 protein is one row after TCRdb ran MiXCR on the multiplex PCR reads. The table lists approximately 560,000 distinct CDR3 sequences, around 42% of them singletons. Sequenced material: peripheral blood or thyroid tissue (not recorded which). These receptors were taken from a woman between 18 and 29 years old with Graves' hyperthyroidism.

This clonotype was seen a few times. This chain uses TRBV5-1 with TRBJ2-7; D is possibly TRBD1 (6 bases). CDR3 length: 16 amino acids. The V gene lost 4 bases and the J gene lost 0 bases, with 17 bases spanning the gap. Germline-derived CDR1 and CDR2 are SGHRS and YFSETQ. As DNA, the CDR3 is TGCGCCAGCAGCCCAAGACAGGCCCCTAGCTCCTACGAGCAGTACTTC. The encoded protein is CASSPRQAPSSYEQYF.

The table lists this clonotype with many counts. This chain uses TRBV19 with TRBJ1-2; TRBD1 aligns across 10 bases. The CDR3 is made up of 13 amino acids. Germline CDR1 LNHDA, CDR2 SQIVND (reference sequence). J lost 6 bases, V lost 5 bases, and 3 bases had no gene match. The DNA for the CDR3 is TGTGCCAGTAGTTGGACAGGGGGAAATGGCTACACCTTC. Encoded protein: CASSWTGGNGYTF.

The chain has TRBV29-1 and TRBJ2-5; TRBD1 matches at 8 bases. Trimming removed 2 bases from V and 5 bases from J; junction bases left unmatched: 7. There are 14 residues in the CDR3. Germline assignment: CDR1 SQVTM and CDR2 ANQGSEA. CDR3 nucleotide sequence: TGCAGCGTTGAAAGACAGGGGCTTCATGAGACCCAGTACTTC. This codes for CSVERQGLHETQYF.

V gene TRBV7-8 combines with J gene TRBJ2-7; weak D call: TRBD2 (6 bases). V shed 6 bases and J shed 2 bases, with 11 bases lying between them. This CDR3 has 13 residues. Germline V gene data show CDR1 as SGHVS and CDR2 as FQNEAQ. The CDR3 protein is CASSGGGTYEQYF. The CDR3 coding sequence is TGTGCCAGCAGTGGTGGGGGGACCTACGAGCAGTACTTC.

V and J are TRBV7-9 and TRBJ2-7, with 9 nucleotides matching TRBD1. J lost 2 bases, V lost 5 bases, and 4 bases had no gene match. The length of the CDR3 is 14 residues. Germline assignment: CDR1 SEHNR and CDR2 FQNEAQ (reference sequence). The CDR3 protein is CASSHRDRAYEQYF. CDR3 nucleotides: TGTGCCAGCAGCCACCGGGACAGGGCCTACGAGCAGTACTTC.

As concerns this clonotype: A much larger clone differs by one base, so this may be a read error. CDR3 loop: CPSSLARFSNQPQHF. DNA of the CDR3: TGTCCCAGCAGCTTAGCGCGCTTCAGCAATCAGCCCCAGCATTTT. The chain is built from TRBV7-2 and TRBJ1-5; D unresolved. The length of the CDR3 is 15 residues. Germline V gene data show CDR1 as SGHTA and CDR2 as FQGNSA.

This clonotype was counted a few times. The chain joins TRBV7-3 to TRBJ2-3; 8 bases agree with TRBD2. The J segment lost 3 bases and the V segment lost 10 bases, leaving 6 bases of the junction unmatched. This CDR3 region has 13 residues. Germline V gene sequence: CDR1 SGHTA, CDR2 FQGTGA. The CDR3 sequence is CATSGLGTDTQYF. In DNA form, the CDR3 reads TGTGCCACCTCGGGACTAGGGACAGATACGCAGTATTTT.

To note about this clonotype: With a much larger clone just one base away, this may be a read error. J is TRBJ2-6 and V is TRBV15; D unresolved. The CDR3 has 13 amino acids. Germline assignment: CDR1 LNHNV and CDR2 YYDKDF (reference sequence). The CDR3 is CATNRDGANVLTF. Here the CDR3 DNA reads TGTGCCACCAACAGAGATGGGGCCAACGTCCTGACTTTC.